This entry concerns a single T cell receptor (beta chain). Per the study methods: Estimates of nucleated cell counts were drawn from the amplification of reference gene primers. Some clones are missing from TCRdb's copy, which holds only in-frame ones; the method was immunoSEQ multiplex PCR. V and J calls and clone size come straight from that table; D and trimming were deduced from the DNA. The repertoire has approximately 150,000 clones, 84% of them found once; the top ten carry about 1.5%. The data were obtained in a study of blood T cell repertoires in COVID-19. For the study at large: Specimens from acute and convalescent COVID-19 originated in the United States, Italy and Spain. Nucleic acid was either cDNA or gDNA, and it came from T cells, B-cell-depleted T cells, or PBMCs.

Trimming took 2 bases from V and 0 from J, leaving 6 bases between them. The CDR3 has 14 amino acids. In germline, CDR1 is SGHTA, CDR2 FQGTGA. Sequencing was performed on peripheral blood. The chain links TRBV7-3 to TRBJ2-3; perhaps TRBD2 as D (6 bases). The sequence derives from a man between 60 and 70 years old with acute or convalescent COVID-19. The CDR3 DNA reads TGTGCCAGCAGCTTAGCGGGGAGCACAGATACGCAGTATTTT. It codes for CASSLAGSTDTQYF.